The 15 T cell receptor beta chains reported below all come from one sample, sequenced in a study of persistence of HIV-infected CD4 T cells. Their specific antigens are unknown. The libraries were made with immunoSEQ version 4 in survey mode. Data came from immunoSEQ multiplex PCR; TCRdb stores just in-frame clones and leaves some out. The sample lists thousands of clones; roughly two thirds were seen once. Lysates of CMV-infected fibroblasts at roughly 10 ug/mL stimulated these cells. Responding CD4+ T cells were sorted by upregulation of both CD40 ligand and CD69. Material: CD4+ T cells sorted from PBMCs after 18-hour stimulation, obtained from a patient who received antiretroviral therapy. These receptors were collected from an adult man with HIV who was CMV-seropositive.

The chain links TRBV6-5 to TRBJ2-7; D may correspond to TRBD1 or TRBD2 (5 bases each). Germline assignment: CDR1 MNHEY and CDR2 SVGAGI. V was clipped by 6 bases and J by 6 bases, with 21 bases between them. The CDR3 totals 15 residues. The CDR3 sequence: CASRPDGVGRLEQYF. DNA for the CDR3: TGTGCCAGCAGACCGGACGGGGTGGGGCGACTCGAGCAGTACTTC.

V is TRBV3-1 (or the pseudogene TRBV3-2) and J is TRBJ2-3; D may be TRBD2 (6 bases). This CDR3 comprises 13 residues. The germline V gene has CDR1 LGHDT and CDR2 YNNKEL (reference sequence). Trimming stripped 0 bases from V and 14 bases from J, with 15 bases between. The CDR3 reads CASSQDRRGEPYF. The CDR3 coding sequence is TGTGCCAGCAGCCAAGATCGGAGGGGTGAACCGTATTTT.

This clone showed up just once. CDR3 protein: CASSLRMVDEQFF. In DNA, the CDR3 is TGTGCCAGCAGCTTAAGGATGGTGGATGAGCAGTTCTTC. V is TRBV7-2 and J is TRBJ2-1; D is unclear. The CDR3 has 13 residues. V was pared by 2 bases and J by 8 bases, with 10 bases between. Germline V gene sequence: CDR1 SGHTA, CDR2 FQGNSA.

In nucleotides, the CDR3 is TGTGCCAGCAGTTTAGGCGGCCTCCGGGGCTACACCTTC. This codes for CASSLGGLRGYTF. The chain links TRBV12-3 or TRBV12-4 to TRBJ1-2, with D uncertain. V dropped 1 base and J dropped 8 bases, with 11 bases sitting between them. The length of the CDR3 is 13 residues.

The V call is TRBV3-1 (or the pseudogene TRBV3-2), the J call TRBJ1-1, with a tentative D call TRBD1 (5 bases). CDR1 is LGHDT, CDR2 YNNKEL, per germline (reference sequence). This CDR3 has 14 residues. V lost 3 bases to trimming and J lost 3 bases, with 11 bases between them. This CDR3 reads CASSHRDQYTEAFF. The CDR3 DNA reads as TGTGCCAGCAGCCATAGGGACCAATACACTGAAGCTTTCTTT.

This clone was observed a few times. This chain joins TRBV6-4 and TRBJ2-6; D possibly matches TRBD1 or TRBD2 (5 bases each). With 4 bases removed from V and 3 bases from J, the gap between germline ends came to 22 bases. CDR3 length equals 19 residues. The V gene's germline CDR1 is MRHNA and CDR2 SNTAGT. The CDR3 spells CASSASVWGSAGGANVLTF. CDR3 coding DNA: TGTGCCAGCAGTGCCTCCGTATGGGGGAGCGCTGGTGGGGCCAACGTCCTGACTTTC.

The CDR3 protein is CASSLNAGHGNTIYF. DNA for the CDR3: TGTGCCAGCAGCTTAAACGCGGGGCATGGAAACACCATATATTTT. The V gene is TRBV7-6, the J gene TRBJ1-3; maybe TRBD1 (5 bases). This CDR3 comprises 15 residues. Trimming shortened V by 2 bases and J by 3 bases, and 11 bases separated the two germline ends. Germline CDR1 SGHVS, CDR2 FNYEAQ.

V and J are TRBV19 and TRBJ2-1; D gene ambiguous. Germline CDR1 LNHDA, CDR2 SQIVND (reference sequence). Deletions cut 0 bases from V and 5 bases from J, with 8 bases between. The CDR3 contains 14 residues. The CDR3 DNA reads TGTGCCAGTAGTATAGATCAAGGCCACAATGAGCAGTTCTTC. Translating gives CASSIDQGHNEQFF. The entire variable domain, with the rest obtained from reference TRBV19 and TRBJ2-1, is as follows: DGGITQSPKYLFRKEGQNVTLSCEQNLNHDAMYWYRQDPGQGLRLIYYSQIVNDFQKGDIAEGYSVSREKKESFPLTVTSAQKNPTAFYLCASSIDQGHNEQFFGPGTRLTVL.

Relative to its sample, this clone is medium-sized. V and J are TRBV10-1 and TRBJ2-3, with D maybe TRBD1 (5 bases). The ends were cut back, 3 bases at V and 1 base at J, with 8 bases in the middle. Germline CDR1 and CDR2: WNHNN and SYGVQD (reference sequence). The CDR3 is made up of 14 amino acids. This CDR3 is CASSEGVRTDTQYF. In nucleotides, the CDR3 is TGCGCCAGCAGTGAAGGGGTCCGCACAGATACGCAGTATTTT.

The genes are TRBV7-2 and TRBJ2-3; 8 nucleotides match TRBD2. The V segment lost 5 bases and the J segment 10 bases; nucleotides outside the gene matches: 5. The CDR3 spans 12 residues. Germline lookup yields CDR1 SGHTA and CDR2 FQGNSA. The CDR3 bases are TGTGCCAGCAGCCAGCAAGCGGGGGCGCAGTATTTT. Translating it yields CASSQQAGAQYF.

The rearrangement links TRBV6-1 to TRBJ2-7; 10 bases match TRBD2. The CDR3 sequence is 15 residues long. Germline V gene sequence: CDR1 MNHNS, CDR2 SASEGT. V shed 3 bases and J 3 bases; nucleotides not matched to a gene: 5. The DNA for the CDR3 is TGTGCCAGCAGTGAGGCTAGCGGGGGCCTCTACGAGCAGTACTTC. The encoded protein is CASSEASGGLYEQYF.

The J gene is TRBJ1-2, the V gene TRBV18; D is possibly TRBD1 (6 bases). Per the germline V gene, CDR1 is KGHSH and CDR2 is LQKENI. Deletions cut 3 bases from V and 0 bases from J, with 17 bases between. The CDR3 length is 17 residues. For the CDR3, the DNA is TGTGCCAGCTCACCCCTGACAGGTTCAATTGCTAACTATGGCTACACCTTC. It translates to CASSPLTGSIANYGYTF.

This clone has more than one count but fewer than ten. V is TRBV19 and J is TRBJ1-5, with D hard to call. Germline CDR1 reads LNHDA; CDR2 reads SQIVND (reference sequence). V lost 3 bases, J lost 7 bases, and 13 bases lay in between. There are 14 residues in the CDR3. The CDR3 region has the DNA TGTGCCAGTAGTATCGCTACCTCTGGGCAGCCCCAGCATTTT. Its translation: CASSIATSGQPQHF.

The genes are TRBV5-1 and TRBJ2-3, with 14 bases lining up with TRBD2. The CDR3 is 17 residues long. The germline V gene has CDR1 SGHRS and CDR2 YFSETQ. Trimming cost V 4 bases and J 4 bases; bases outside gene matches: 8. CDR3 region: CASSQGLAGGQADTQYF. The CDR3, as DNA: TGCGCCAGCAGCCAAGGACTAGCGGGGGGCCAAGCAGATACGCAGTATTTT.

This clone has more than one count but fewer than ten. The gene calls are TRBV29-1 and TRBJ2-3; D tentatively fits TRBD1 or TRBD2 (6 bases each). Deletions cut 0 bases from V and 2 bases from J, with 18 bases between. Germline V gene sequence: CDR1 SQVTM, CDR2 ANQGSEA. The CDR3 is 17 amino acids. CDR3 DNA sequence: TGCAGCGTTGAAGACCGGCGGGGTCGGGACACCACAGATACGCAGTATTTT. Translating it yields CSVEDRRGRDTTDTQYF.